The 9 T cell receptor beta chains presented below share a single source sample, sequenced in a study of blood T cell repertoires in COVID-19. Repertoires were generated with immunoSEQ multiplex PCR, while TCRdb's copy carries only in-frame clones and drops some. Here the sample spans roughly 160,000 clones, roughly 85% being singletons. The sequenced sample was PBMCs or T cells enriched from blood (not recorded which). The receptors come from a man aged 60 to 69 who had recovered from COVID-19.

The J gene is TRBJ2-7, the V gene TRBV5-4; no definite D call. Germline CDR1 is SGHNT and CDR2 is YYREEE (reference sequence). The CDR3 totals 13 residues. V lost 2 bases and J 2 bases, leaving 8 bases between the germline ends. CDR3 residues: CASSFSETYEQYF. CDR3 bases: TGTGCCAGCAGCTTCAGCGAAACCTACGAGCAGTACTTC.

This chain connects TRBV28 to TRBJ2-2; D might be TRBD1 (5 bases). V lost 8 bases and J 3 bases, leaving 7 bases between the germline ends. CDR1 is MDHEN and CDR2 is SYDVKM in the germline V gene. The CDR3 loop spans 12 amino acids. CDR3 DNA sequence: TGTGCCAGCCTGACAGACACCGGGGAGCTGTTTTTT. Its translation is CASLTDTGELFF.

The sample holds a few counts of this clone. The rearrangement joins TRBV5-4 to TRBJ2-7, with D possibly matching TRBD2 (6 bases). Germline CDR1 is SGHNT and CDR2 is YYREEE (reference sequence). This CDR3 comprises 14 residues. Trimming shortened V by 4 bases and J by 7 bases, and 18 bases separated the two germline ends. CDR3 bases: TGTGCCAGCAGCCGTGATCGTTTTGGGGGGGAGCAGTACTTC. Amino acid sequence: CASSRDRFGGEQYF. The entire variable domain, with the rest obtained from reference TRBV5-4 and TRBJ2-7, is as follows: ETGVTQSPTHLIKTRGQQVTLRCSSQSGHNTVSWYQQALGQGPQFIFQYYREEENGRGNFPPRFSGLQFPNYSSELNVNALELDDSALYLCASSRDRFGGEQYFGPGTRLTVT.

This clone is a singleton in its sample. The chain employs TRBV7-2 and TRBJ1-2, with D tentatively TRBD1 (6 bases). The germline V gene encodes CDR1 SGHTA and CDR2 FQGNSA. The CDR3 consists of 15 residues. V was clipped by 5 bases and J by 3 bases, with 16 bases between them. The CDR3 nucleotides are TGTGCCAGCAGCGGAGAGGCCAGGGGTTACTATGGCTACACCTTC. Its translation is CASSGEARGYYGYTF.

The chain carries TRBV27 and TRBJ2-2; possible D gene TRBD2, 5 bases. CDR3 length equals 15 residues. Germline values: CDR1 MNHEY, CDR2 SMNVEV (reference sequence). Trimming pared 6 bases from V and 0 bases from J, leaving 11 bases between. The CDR3 here is CASSPSRANTGELFF. CDR3 sequence (DNA): TGTGCCAGCAGCCCCTCGCGGGCGAACACCGGGGAGCTGTTTTTT.

This clone was observed a few times. V is TRBV7-2 and J is TRBJ2-7; TRBD2 is a possible D gene (6 bases). CDR1 is SGHTA, CDR2 FQGNSA, per germline. This CDR3 is built from 14 residues. V was shortened by 3 bases and J by 3 bases, with 12 bases between the two germline ends. This CDR3 reads CASSLRRDVYEQYF. In DNA, the CDR3 is TGTGCCAGCAGCTTGAGGCGGGACGTCTACGAGCAGTACTTC.

The rearrangement links TRBV7-3 to TRBJ1-1, with D possibly TRBD1 on 5 matching bases. This CDR3 is 13 amino acids long. CDR1 SGHTA and CDR2 FQGTGA come from the germline V gene. Trimming took 5 bases from V and 2 from J, leaving 9 bases between them. CDR3 in DNA: TGTGCCAGCAGCGCTACAGGTAACACTGAAGCTTTCTTT. Amino acid sequence: CASSATGNTEAFF.

The rearrangement joins TRBV28 to TRBJ2-3; 7 bases align to TRBD1. CDR1 MDHEN and CDR2 SYDVKM come from the germline V gene. This CDR3 has 14 amino acids. Trimming removed 8 bases from V and 4 bases from J; junction bases left unmatched: 9. The CDR3 protein is CASGTGVRADTQYF. For the CDR3, the DNA is TGTGCCAGCGGAACAGGGGTCAGGGCAGATACGCAGTATTTT.

The chain employs TRBV14 and TRBJ2-5, with D hard to call. Germline values: CDR1 SGHDN, CDR2 FVKESK. V gave up 1 base and J gave up 7 bases, with 10 bases separating them. The CDR3 loop spans 13 amino acids. CDR3 in amino acids: CASSQGHLGTQYF. The CDR3 nucleotides read TGTGCCAGCAGCCAAGGACACCTGGGGACCCAGTACTTC.